Shown below are 8 T cell receptor beta chains from a single sample sequenced in a study of T-cell reconstitution after alpha-beta-depleted transplantation in children. For TCRbeta, the library was prepared with unique molecular identifiers. TCRdb called the PCR reads again in MiXCR, with one record for every CDR3 protein. The table shows fewer than 85,000 distinct CDR3 sequences, with over 12% occurring only once. The input for sequencing was PBMCs, mostly from graft donor cells, taken 180 days after TCRalphabeta/CD19-depleted stem cell transplant. The receptors derive from a male patient between 2 and 10 years old who had a stem cell transplant for acute lymphoblastic leukemia, so the T cells may come from the graft donor.

This clonotype showed up just a few times. This sequence joins TRBV27 and TRBJ1-5, with a tentative D call TRBD1 (5 bases). V was clipped by 4 bases and J by 1 base, with 8 bases between them. The CDR3 is 14 residues long. Germline V gene lookup returns CDR1 MNHEY and CDR2 SMNVEV (reference sequence). The CDR3 DNA reads TGTGCCAGCAGTTGGGGACCGAGCAATCAGCCCCAGCATTTT. This translates into CASSWGPSNQPQHF.

This clonotype was picked up many times. V usage is TRBV20-1 and J usage is TRBJ1-2; D call uncertain. Trimming cost V 5 bases and J 8 bases, with 9 bases left between them. The CDR3 contains 10 residues. The germline V gene has CDR1 DFQATT and CDR2 SNEGSKA (reference sequence). CDR3 loop: CSAGVFGYTF. CDR3 nucleotide sequence: TGCAGTGCTGGGGTCTTCGGCTACACCTTC.

This clonotype showed up just a few times. The CDR3 coding sequence is TGTGCCAGCTCACCACCCGTCGGGGTCAACACTGAAGCTTTCTTT. Encoded protein: CASSPPVGVNTEAFF. The rearrangement uses TRBV18 and TRBJ1-1; D unresolved. V lost 0 bases and J lost 2, with 10 bases in between. Germline assignment: CDR1 KGHSH and CDR2 LQKENI. The CDR3 spans 15 residues.

The V gene is TRBV27, the J gene TRBJ2-7, with D perhaps given as TRBD1 or TRBD2 (5 bases each). V dropped 6 bases and J dropped 7 bases, with 22 bases sitting between them. Germline values: CDR1 MNHEY, CDR2 SMNVEV (reference sequence). This CDR3 spans 15 amino acids. The CDR3 reads CASRFLDRTWGEQYF. The CDR3 DNA reads as TGTGCCAGCAGATTTTTGGACCGCACTTGGGGGGAGCAGTACTTC.

This clonotype was seen a handful of times. The V and J genes are TRBV9 and TRBJ2-7, with TRBD1 identical over 9 bases. The J segment lost 2 bases and the V segment lost 4 bases, leaving 4 bases of the junction unmatched. Germline V gene sequence: CDR1 SGDLS, CDR2 YYNGEE. This CDR3 is 14 amino acids long. CDR3 amino acids: CASSPWTGAYEQYF. The DNA of the CDR3 is TGTGCCAGCAGCCCCTGGACAGGGGCCTACGAGCAGTACTTC.

In this sample, this clonotype turned up many times. This rearrangement joins TRBV7-2 to TRBJ2-2; perhaps TRBD1 as D (6 bases). V was cut by 1 base and J by 0 bases, with 12 bases left in between. CDR1 and CDR2 from the germline V gene are SGHTA and FQGNSA. The CDR3 has 17 residues. In DNA form, the CDR3 reads TGTGCCAGCAGCTTAGGACGAGGACAGACGAACACCGGGGAGCTGTTTTTT. This encodes CASSLGRGQTNTGELFF.

The sample holds many counts of this clonotype. The chain employs TRBV7-2 and TRBJ2-1, with D unclear. The germline V gene encodes CDR1 SGHTA and CDR2 FQGNSA. With 1 base removed from V and 5 bases from J, the gap between germline ends came to 12 bases. CDR3 size: 15 residues. The CDR3 is CASSLGGRAHNEQFF. The CDR3 nucleotides read TGTGCCAGCAGCTTAGGAGGCCGGGCTCACAATGAGCAGTTCTTC.

This clonotype has just a few counts. The CDR3 region has the DNA TGCAGTGCTAAACACCCGGCTGAAGCTTTCTTT. Its protein product is CSAKHPAEAFF. The chain carries TRBV20-1 and TRBJ1-1; D is unclear. CDR1 and CDR2 (germline): DFQATT, SNEGSKA (reference sequence). The ends were cut back, 4 bases at V and 6 bases at J, with 9 bases in the middle. CDR3 size: 11 residues.